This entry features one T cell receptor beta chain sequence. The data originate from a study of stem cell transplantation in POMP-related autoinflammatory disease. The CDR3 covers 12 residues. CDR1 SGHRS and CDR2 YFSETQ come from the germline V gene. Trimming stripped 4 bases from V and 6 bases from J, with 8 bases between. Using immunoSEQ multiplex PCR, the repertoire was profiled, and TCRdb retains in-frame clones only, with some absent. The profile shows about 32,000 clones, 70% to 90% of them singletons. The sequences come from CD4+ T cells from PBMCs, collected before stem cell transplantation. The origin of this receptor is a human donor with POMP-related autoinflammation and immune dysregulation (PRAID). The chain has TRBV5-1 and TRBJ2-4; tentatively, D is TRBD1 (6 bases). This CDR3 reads CASSATGNIQYF. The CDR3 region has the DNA TGCGCCAGCAGCGCGACAGGAAACATTCAGTACTTC.